Following are 15 T cell receptor beta chains from one sample sequenced in a study of T cell changes during pregnancy in multiple sclerosis. The assay was immunoSEQ multiplex PCR, and TCRdb's table has in-frame clones only and misses some. This sample has under 110,000 clones; 85% to 95% occur once, and the top ten carry roughly 1.5%. The sample here was peripheral blood, taken after pregnancy. The receptors originated from a female donor with multiple sclerosis, enrolled in a pregnancy study.

The chain carries TRBV5-5 and TRBJ2-3; TRBD1 agrees at 9 bases. The CDR3 length is 14 residues. The germline CDR1 and CDR2 sequences are SGHKS and YYEKEE (reference sequence). V lost 4 bases and J lost 7; bases outside the gene matches: 7. CDR3 region: CASSPIQGANTQYF. The DNA of the CDR3 is TGTGCCAGCAGCCCGATACAGGGGGCGAATACGCAGTATTTT.

This rearrangement joins TRBV11-2 to TRBJ1-1, with TRBD1 identical over 7 bases. The CDR3 has 14 residues. The trim removed 10 bases at V and 1 base at J, leaving 9 bases unmatched. The germline V gene has CDR1 SGHAT and CDR2 FQNNGV. The CDR3 spells CATDAGQQNTEAFF. The CDR3 DNA is TGTGCCACCGACGCGGGACAGCAGAACACTGAAGCTTTCTTT. Combining the CDR3 with reference TRBV11-2 and TRBJ1-1 gives the whole variable domain EAGVAQSPRYKIIEKRQSVAFWCNPISGHATLYWYQQILGQGPKLLIQFQNNGVVDDSQLPKDRFSAERLKGVDSTLKIQPAKLEDSAVYLCATDAGQQNTEAFFGQGTRLTVV.

CDR3 residues: CASSTIAGKNEQFF. DNA of the CDR3: TGTGCCAGCAGTACTATAGCGGGAAAGAATGAGCAGTTCTTC. The rearrangement joins TRBV27 to TRBJ2-1; TRBD2 aligns across 8 bases. J gave up 7 bases and V 5 bases, and 7 bases lay outside the gene matches. This CDR3 region has 14 residues. Per germline, CDR1 MNHEY and CDR2 SMNVEV (reference sequence).

This clone has a handful of counts. This chain joins TRBV11-2 and TRBJ1-1, with a possible D match to TRBD1 (5 bases). The V and J ends lost 5 bases and 1 base respectively, with 8 bases between them. CDR1 SGHAT and CDR2 FQNNGV come from the germline V gene. CDR3 length: 13 residues. The CDR3 spells CASSLGQNTEAFF. In nucleotides, the CDR3 is TGTGCCAGCAGCCTCGGACAGAACACTGAAGCTTTCTTT. The complete variable domain, with remaining parts taken from reference TRBV11-2 and TRBJ1-1, reads EAGVAQSPRYKIIEKRQSVAFWCNPISGHATLYWYQQILGQGPKLLIQFQNNGVVDDSQLPKDRFSAERLKGVDSTLKIQPAKLEDSAVYLCASSLGQNTEAFFGQGTRLTVV.

The V gene is TRBV19, the J gene TRBJ1-5; 8 bases match TRBD1. The CDR3 covers 15 residues. Germline V gene data show CDR1 as LNHDA and CDR2 as SQIVND (reference sequence). Unmatched junction bases numbered 3, after V lost 2 bases and J lost 3 bases. The CDR3 DNA sequence: TGTGCCAGTAGTATATCGGGACAGGACAATCAGCCCCAGCATTTT. Translating gives CASSISGQDNQPQHF.

The chain combines TRBV10-3 with TRBJ2-6, with 8 positions matching TRBD1. After removal of 10 bases from V and 0 bases from J, the junction contained 11 bases not matched to a gene. Germline loops: CDR1 ENHRY, CDR2 SYGVKD. The CDR3 extends over 17 amino acids. This CDR3 is CATKAGQGYSGANVLTF. The CDR3 nucleotides are TGTGCCACCAAAGCCGGACAGGGATACTCTGGGGCCAACGTCCTGACTTTC.

This chain connects TRBV5-1 to TRBJ1-2; 7 bases fit TRBD1. This CDR3 is built from 18 residues. The V and J ends lost 3 bases and 0 bases, in that order; junction bases with no gene match: 14. Germline V lookup: CDR1 SGHRS, CDR2 YFSETQ. CDR3 sequence: CASSSRRDSSAPNYGYTF. The CDR3 nucleotides read TGCGCCAGCAGCTCTCGGAGGGACAGCAGCGCTCCTAACTATGGCTACACCTTC.

The chain carries TRBV27 and TRBJ2-7; 8 bases are shared with TRBD1. Germline lookup yields CDR1 MNHEY and CDR2 SMNVEV (reference sequence). The CDR3 loop spans 15 amino acids. With 0 bases clipped from V and 1 base from J, the junction kept 2 bases outside the gene matches. The CDR3 reads CASSLSWTGSYEQYF. The CDR3 DNA reads TGTGCCAGCAGTTTATCTTGGACAGGGTCCTACGAGCAGTACTTC.

The rearrangement uses TRBV6-1 and TRBJ2-1; D may be TRBD2 (5 bases). Germline CDR1 is MNHNS and CDR2 is SASEGT. Trimming shortened V by 2 bases and J by 8 bases, and 19 bases separated the two germline ends. The CDR3 extends over 16 amino acids. CDR3: CASSESGFFGPDEQFF. CDR3 nucleotides: TGTGCCAGCAGTGAATCGGGATTTTTCGGGCCCGATGAGCAGTTCTTC.

V usage is TRBV28 and J usage is TRBJ1-2, with TRBD1 matching 8 bases. The V segment lost 7 bases and the J segment 6 bases; nucleotides outside the gene matches: 13. The CDR3 is 15 residues long. Germline lookup yields CDR1 MDHEN and CDR2 SYDVKM. CDR3 coding DNA: TGTGCCAGCACTTTCACATGGGACAGGTCTCATGGCTACACCTTC. It yields the protein CASTFTWDRSHGYTF.

V usage is TRBV5-1 and J usage is TRBJ2-5; D perhaps matches TRBD1 (6 bases). From germline, CDR1 is SGHRS and CDR2 YFSETQ. V shed 4 bases and J shed 5 bases, with 15 bases lying between them. The CDR3 has 14 residues. The CDR3 region has the DNA TGCGCCAGCAGCACTACAGGGTTAGGGGAGACCCAGTACTTC. This gives the protein CASSTTGLGETQYF. Together with reference TRBV5-1 and TRBJ2-5, the CDR3 gives the full variable domain: KAGVTQTPRYLIKTRGQQVTLSCSPISGHRSVSWYQQTPGQGLQFLFEYFSETQRNKGNFPGRFSGRQFSNSRSEMNVSTLELGDSALYLCASSTTGLGETQYFGPGTRLLVL.

This clone came up a few times. This chain connects TRBV25-1 to TRBJ1-6; no firm D call. The length of the CDR3 is 13 residues. V was pared by 1 base and J by 7 bases, with 5 bases between. Germline V gene lookup returns CDR1 MGHDK and CDR2 SYGVNS. In nucleotides, the CDR3 is TGTGCCAGCAGTGAATCTCGGAATTCACCCCTCCACTTT. Amino acids: CASSESRNSPLHF.

J is TRBJ2-7 and V is TRBV6-5; TRBD2 might be the D (5 bases). The CDR3 consists of 12 residues. V was trimmed by 10 bases and J by 0 bases, leaving 10 bases between them. CDR1 and CDR2 (germline): MNHEY, SVGAGI. CDR3 bases: TGTGCCACCCAGCGGAACTCCTACGAGCAGTACTTC. The encoded protein is CATQRNSYEQYF.

The chain has TRBV5-6 and TRBJ1-1; D uncertain. Germline values: CDR1 SGHDT, CDR2 YYEEEE. Trimming cost V 6 bases and J 1 base, with 10 bases left between them. This CDR3 comprises 13 residues. DNA of the CDR3: TGTGCCAGCACCTCCAGTCCGAACACTGAAGCTTTCTTT. Translating gives CASTSSPNTEAFF. The entire variable domain, with the rest obtained from reference TRBV5-6 and TRBJ1-1, is as follows: DAGVTQSPTHLIKTRGQQVTLRCSPKSGHDTVSWYQQALGQGPQFIFQYYEEEERQRGNFPDRFSGHQFPNYSSELNVNALLLGDSALYLCASTSSPNTEAFFGQGTRLTVV.

The CDR3 nucleotides are TGCGCCAGCAGCTTGGACGGGGGAACTAACTATGGCTACACCTTC. Translated, it gives CASSLDGGTNYGYTF. The rearrangement uses TRBV5-1 and TRBJ1-2; a possible D gene is TRBD1 (5 bases). Germline lookup yields CDR1 SGHRS and CDR2 YFSETQ. The V end was cut by 0 bases, the J end by 0 bases, with 9 bases between. The CDR3 is 15 amino acids.